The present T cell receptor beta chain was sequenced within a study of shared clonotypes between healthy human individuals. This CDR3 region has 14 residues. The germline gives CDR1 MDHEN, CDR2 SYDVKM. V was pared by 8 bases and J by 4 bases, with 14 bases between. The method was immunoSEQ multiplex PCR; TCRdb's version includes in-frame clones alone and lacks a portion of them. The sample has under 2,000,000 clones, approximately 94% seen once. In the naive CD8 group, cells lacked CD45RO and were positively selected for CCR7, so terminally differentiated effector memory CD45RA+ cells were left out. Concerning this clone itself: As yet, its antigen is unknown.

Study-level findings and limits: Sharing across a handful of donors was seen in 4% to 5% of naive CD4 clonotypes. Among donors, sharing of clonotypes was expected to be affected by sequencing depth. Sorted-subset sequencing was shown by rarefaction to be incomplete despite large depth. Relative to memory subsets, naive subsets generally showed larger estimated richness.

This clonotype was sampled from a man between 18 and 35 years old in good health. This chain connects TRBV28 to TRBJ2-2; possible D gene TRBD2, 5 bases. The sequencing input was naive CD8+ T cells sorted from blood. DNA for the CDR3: TGTGCCAGCTCCCACGAGGGCGGCACCGGGGAGCTGTTTTTT. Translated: CASSHEGGTGELFF.